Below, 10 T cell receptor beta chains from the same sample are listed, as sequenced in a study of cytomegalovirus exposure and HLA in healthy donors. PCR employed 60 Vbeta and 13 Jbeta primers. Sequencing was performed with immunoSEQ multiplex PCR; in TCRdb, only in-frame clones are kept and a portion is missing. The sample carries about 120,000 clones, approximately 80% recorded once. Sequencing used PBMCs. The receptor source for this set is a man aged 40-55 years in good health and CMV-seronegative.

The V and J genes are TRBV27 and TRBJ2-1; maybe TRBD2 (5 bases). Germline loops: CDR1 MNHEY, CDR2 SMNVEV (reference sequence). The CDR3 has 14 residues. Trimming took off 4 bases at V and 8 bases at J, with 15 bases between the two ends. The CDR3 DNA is TGTGCCAGCAGTTCCACCACAGCGGAAGATGAGCAGTTCTTC. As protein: CASSSTTAEDEQFF.

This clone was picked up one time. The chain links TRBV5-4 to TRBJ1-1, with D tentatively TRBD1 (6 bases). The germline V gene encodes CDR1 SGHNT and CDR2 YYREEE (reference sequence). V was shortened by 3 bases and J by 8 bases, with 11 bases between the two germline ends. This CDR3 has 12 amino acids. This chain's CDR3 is CASSSGRGEAFF. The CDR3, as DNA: TGTGCCAGCAGCTCCGGGAGGGGGGAAGCTTTCTTT.

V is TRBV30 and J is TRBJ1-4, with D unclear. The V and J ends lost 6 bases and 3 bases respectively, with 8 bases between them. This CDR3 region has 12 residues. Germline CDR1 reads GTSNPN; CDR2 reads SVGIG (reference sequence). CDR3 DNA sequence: TGTGCCTGTTCAACAGCTAATGAAAAACTGTTTTTT. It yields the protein CACSTANEKLFF.

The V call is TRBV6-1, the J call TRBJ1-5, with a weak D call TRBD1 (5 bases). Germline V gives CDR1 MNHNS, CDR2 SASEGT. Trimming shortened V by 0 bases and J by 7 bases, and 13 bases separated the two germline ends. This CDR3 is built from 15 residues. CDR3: CASSEAVGGRQPQHF. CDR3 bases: TGTGCCAGCAGTGAAGCGGTCGGGGGACGCCAGCCCCAGCATTTT.

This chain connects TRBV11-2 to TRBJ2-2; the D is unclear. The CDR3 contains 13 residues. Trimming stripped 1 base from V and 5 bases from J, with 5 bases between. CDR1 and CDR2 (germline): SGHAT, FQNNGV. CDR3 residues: CASSLASTGELFF. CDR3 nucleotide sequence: TGTGCCAGCAGCTTAGCTTCTACCGGGGAGCTGTTTTTT. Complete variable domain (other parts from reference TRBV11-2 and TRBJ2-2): EAGVAQSPRYKIIEKRQSVAFWCNPISGHATLYWYQQILGQGPKLLIQFQNNGVVDDSQLPKDRFSAERLKGVDSTLKIQPAKLEDSAVYLCASSLASTGELFFGEGSRLTVL.

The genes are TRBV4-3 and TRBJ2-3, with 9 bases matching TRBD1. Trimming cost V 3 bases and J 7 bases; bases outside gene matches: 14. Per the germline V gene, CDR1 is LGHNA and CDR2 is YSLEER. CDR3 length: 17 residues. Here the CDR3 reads CASSQAPGGQGANTQYF. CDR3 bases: TGCGCCAGCAGCCAGGCCCCAGGGGGACAGGGCGCGAATACGCAGTATTTT.

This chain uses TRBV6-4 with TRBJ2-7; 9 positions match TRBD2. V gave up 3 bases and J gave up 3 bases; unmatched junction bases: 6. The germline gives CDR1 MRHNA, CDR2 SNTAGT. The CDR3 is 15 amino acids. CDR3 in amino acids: CASSEMRLAVYEQYF. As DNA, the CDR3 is TGTGCCAGCAGTGAAATGAGACTAGCGGTCTACGAGCAGTACTTC.

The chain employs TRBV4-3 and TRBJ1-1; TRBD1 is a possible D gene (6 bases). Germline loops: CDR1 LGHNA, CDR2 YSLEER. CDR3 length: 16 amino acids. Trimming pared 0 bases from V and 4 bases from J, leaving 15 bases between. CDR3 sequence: CASSQEATGSTTEAFF. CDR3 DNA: TGCGCCAGCAGCCAAGAGGCAACAGGGTCTACCACTGAAGCTTTCTTT.

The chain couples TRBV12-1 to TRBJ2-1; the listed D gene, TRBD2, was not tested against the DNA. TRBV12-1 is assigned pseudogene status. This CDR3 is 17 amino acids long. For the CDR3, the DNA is TGTGCCAGCAAGGCTAGCGGGAGTAGGTCGTCCTACAATGAGCAGTTCTTC. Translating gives CASKASGSRSSYNEQFF.

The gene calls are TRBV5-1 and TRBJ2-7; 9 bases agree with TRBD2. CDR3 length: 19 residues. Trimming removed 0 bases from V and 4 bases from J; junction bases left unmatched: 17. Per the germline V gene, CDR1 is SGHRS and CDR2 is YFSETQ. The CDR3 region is CASSLASGSGSRFPYEQYF. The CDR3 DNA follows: TGCGCCAGCAGCTTGGCGTCAGGTAGCGGGAGTAGGTTCCCGTACGAGCAGTACTTC. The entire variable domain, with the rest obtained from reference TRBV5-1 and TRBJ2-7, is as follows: KAGVTQTPRYLIKTRGQQVTLSCSPISGHRSVSWYQQTPGQGLQFLFEYFSETQRNKGNFPGRFSGRQFSNSRSEMNVSTLELGDSALYLCASSLASGSGSRFPYEQYFGPGTRLTVT.